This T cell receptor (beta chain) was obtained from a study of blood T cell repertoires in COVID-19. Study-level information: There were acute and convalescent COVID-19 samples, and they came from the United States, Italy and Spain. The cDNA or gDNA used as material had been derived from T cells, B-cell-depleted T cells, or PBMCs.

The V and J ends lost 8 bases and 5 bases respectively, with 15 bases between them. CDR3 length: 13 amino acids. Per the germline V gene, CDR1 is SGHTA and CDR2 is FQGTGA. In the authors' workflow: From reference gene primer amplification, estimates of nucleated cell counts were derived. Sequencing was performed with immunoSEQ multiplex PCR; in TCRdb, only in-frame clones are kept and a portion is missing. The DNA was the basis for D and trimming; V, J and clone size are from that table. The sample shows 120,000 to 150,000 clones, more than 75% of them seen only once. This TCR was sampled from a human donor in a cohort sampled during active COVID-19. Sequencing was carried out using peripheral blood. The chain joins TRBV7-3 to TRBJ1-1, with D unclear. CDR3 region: CASREGSWTEAFF. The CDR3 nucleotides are TGTGCCAGCCGAGAGGGAAGTTGGACTGAAGCTTTCTTT.